Reported below is one T cell receptor beta chain. Antigen unknown. This record belongs to a study of T cell repertoires in cytomegalovirus infection. Study as a whole: Both recently identified HLA-C-restricted and well-studied HLA-B-restricted CMV epitopes were used in the study. Based on public TCR beta signatures, there were indications of CMV infection and of a matching HLA type.

Using its own MiXCR run on the reads, TCRdb lists one record per CDR3 protein. The data contain about 770,000 distinct CDR3 sequences, under 35% of them singletons. This CDR3 comprises 14 residues. The germline V and J ends were trimmed by 7 bases and 6 bases, with 18 bases remaining between them. General observations from the study: Based on cumulative public TCR beta family frequency, carriers of CMV plus the relevant HLA were identified. HLA-C-restricted CMV clonotypes gave the most frequent clonotype in two of eight donors.

The receptor was derived from a human donor in good health (CMV status not recorded). Some clones in this sample may be carry-over from other donors' samples. Sequencing was performed on cultured CD8+ T cells from PBMCs, taken from culture after CMV antigen stimulation. This sequence joins TRBV12-3 or TRBV12-4 and TRBJ1-2; TRBD1 might be the D (6 bases). The CDR3 sequence: CASNRGGDNDGYTF. In DNA, the CDR3 is TGTGCCAGCAACCGGGGAGGGGACAACGATGGCTACACCTTC.